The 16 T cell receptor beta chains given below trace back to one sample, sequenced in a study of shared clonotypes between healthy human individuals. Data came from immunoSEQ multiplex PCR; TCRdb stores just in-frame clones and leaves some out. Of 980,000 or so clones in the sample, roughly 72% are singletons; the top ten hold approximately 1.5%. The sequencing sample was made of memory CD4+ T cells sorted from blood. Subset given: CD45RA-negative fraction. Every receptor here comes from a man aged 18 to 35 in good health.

CDR3 loop: CASSDRGGTNEKLFF. CDR3 nucleotide sequence: TGTGCCAGCAGTGACAGGGGTGGGACTAATGAAAAACTGTTTTTT. The rearrangement joins TRBV25-1 to TRBJ1-4, with a weak D call TRBD1 (6 bases). The length of the CDR3 is 15 residues. Germline V lookup: CDR1 MGHDK, CDR2 SYGVNS. V gave up 3 bases and J gave up 2 bases, with 10 bases separating them.

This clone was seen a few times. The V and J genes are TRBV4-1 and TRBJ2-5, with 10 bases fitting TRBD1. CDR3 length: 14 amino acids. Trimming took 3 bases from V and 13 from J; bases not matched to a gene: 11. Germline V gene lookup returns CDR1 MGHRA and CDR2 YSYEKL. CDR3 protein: CASSQEGGQGRAYF. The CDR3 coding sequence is TGCGCCAGCAGCCAGGAAGGGGGACAGGGGCGGGCGTACTTC.

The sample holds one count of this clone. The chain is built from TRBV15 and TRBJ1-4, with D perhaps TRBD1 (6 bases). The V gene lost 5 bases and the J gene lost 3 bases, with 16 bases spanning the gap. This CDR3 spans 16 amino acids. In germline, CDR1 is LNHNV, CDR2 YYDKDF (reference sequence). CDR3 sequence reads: CATSPTTTGSNEKLFF. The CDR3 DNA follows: TGTGCCACCAGCCCAACTACTACAGGGTCTAATGAAAAACTGTTTTTT.

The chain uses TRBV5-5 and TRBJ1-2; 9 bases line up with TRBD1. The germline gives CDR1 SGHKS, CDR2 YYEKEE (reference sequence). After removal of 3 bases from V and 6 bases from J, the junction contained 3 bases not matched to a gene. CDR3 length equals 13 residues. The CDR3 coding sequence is TGTGCCAGCAGCTCGGGACAGGGCGATGGCTACACCTTC. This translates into CASSSGQGDGYTF.

DNA of the CDR3: TGTGCCAGCAGCTTGCGAGCCACCGGGGAGCTGTTTTTT. Translation: CASSLRATGELFF. The chain joins TRBV5-4 to TRBJ2-2, with D unclear. This CDR3 spans 13 amino acids. Germline assignment: CDR1 SGHNT and CDR2 YYREEE (reference sequence). The germline V and J ends were trimmed by 1 base and 4 bases, with 5 bases remaining between them.

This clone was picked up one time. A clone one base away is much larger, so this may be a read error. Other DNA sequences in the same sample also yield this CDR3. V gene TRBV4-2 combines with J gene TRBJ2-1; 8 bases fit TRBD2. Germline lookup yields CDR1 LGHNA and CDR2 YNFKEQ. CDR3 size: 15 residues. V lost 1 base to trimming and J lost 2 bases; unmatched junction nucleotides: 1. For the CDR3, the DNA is TGTGCCAGCAGCCAAGCGGGGGGGACCTACAATGAGCAGTTCTTC. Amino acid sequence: CASSQAGGTYNEQFF.

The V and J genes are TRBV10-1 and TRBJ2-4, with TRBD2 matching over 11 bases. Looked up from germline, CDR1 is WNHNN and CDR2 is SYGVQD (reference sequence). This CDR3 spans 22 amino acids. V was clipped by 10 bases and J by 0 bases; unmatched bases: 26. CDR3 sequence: CATAPTSGERESVKRAKNIQYF. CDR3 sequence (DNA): TGCGCCACCGCTCCGACTAGCGGGGAGAGAGAATCGGTTAAGAGAGCCAAAAACATTCAGTACTTC.

This CDR3 is CASSLLGTRGPGELFF. In DNA form, the CDR3 reads TGTGCCAGCAGCTTACTAGGGACCCGGGGACCCGGGGAGCTGTTTTTT. The chain recombines TRBV11-2 with TRBJ2-2; D could derive from TRBD1 or TRBD2 (5 bases each). Trimming shortened V by 2 bases and J by 6 bases, and 16 bases separated the two germline ends. Germline V gives CDR1 SGHAT, CDR2 FQNNGV. This CDR3 contains 16 residues.

DNA of the CDR3: TGTGCCAGCAGTAAAGGACAGCTTGAAGCTTTCTTT. Translating it yields CASSKGQLEAFF. The V gene is TRBV2, the J gene TRBJ1-1, with a weak D call TRBD1 (6 bases). Germline loops: CDR1 SNHLY, CDR2 FYNNEI. The CDR3 covers 12 residues. Trimming took off 5 bases at V and 7 bases at J, with 11 bases between the two ends.

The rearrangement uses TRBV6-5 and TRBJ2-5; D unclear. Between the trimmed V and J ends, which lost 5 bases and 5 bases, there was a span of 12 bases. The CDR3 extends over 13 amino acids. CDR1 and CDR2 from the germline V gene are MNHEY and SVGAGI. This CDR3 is CASSAVGWETQYF. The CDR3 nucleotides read TGTGCCAGCAGTGCCGTCGGTTGGGAGACCCAGTACTTC.

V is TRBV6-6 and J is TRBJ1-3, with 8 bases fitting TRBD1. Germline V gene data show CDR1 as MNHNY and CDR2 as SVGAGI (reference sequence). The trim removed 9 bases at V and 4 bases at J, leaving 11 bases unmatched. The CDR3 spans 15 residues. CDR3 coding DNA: TGTGCCAGTAACAACAGGGGGAACATCGGAAACACCATATATTTT. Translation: CASNNRGNIGNTIYF.

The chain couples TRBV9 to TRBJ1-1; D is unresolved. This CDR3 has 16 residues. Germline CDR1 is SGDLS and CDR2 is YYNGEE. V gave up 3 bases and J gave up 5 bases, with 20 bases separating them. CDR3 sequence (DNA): TGTGCCAGCAGCGGGGGAGACAATCGATGGGAAACTGAAGCTTTCTTT. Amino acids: CASSGGDNRWETEAFF.

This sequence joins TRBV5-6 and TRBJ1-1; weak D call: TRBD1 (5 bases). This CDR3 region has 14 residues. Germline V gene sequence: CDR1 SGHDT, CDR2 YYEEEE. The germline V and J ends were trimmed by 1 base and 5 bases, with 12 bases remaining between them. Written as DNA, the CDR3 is TGTGCCAGCAGCTTGAGGGCCGGGGGTACTGAAGCTTTCTTT. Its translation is CASSLRAGGTEAFF.

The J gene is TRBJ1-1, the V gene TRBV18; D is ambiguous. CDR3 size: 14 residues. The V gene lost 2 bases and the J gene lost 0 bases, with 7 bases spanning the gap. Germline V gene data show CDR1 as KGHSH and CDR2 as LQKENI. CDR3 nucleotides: TGTGCCAGCTCACCAATCTACCTGAACACTGAAGCTTTCTTT. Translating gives CASSPIYLNTEAFF.

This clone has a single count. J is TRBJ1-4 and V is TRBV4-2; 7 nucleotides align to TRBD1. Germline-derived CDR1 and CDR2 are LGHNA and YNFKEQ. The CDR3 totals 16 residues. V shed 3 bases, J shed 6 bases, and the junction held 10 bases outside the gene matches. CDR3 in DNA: TGTGCCAGCAGCCATGCCGGGGATAGGGGGCATGAAAAACTGTTTTTT. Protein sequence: CASSHAGDRGHEKLFF.

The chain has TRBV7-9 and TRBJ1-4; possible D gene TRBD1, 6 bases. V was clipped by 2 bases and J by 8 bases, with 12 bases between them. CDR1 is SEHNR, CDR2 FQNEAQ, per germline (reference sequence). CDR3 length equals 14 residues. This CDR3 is CASSLRGAGEKLFF. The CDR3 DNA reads TGTGCCAGCAGCTTAAGGGGGGCAGGAGAAAAACTGTTTTTT.